A single sample gave rise to the 32 T cell receptor beta chains below, sequenced in a study of blood T cells in healthy people across ages. A second roughly 6 to 11 cycle PCR used barcoded and J-beta primers. MiXCR, run by TCRdb on the 5' RACE reads, gives a single entry per CDR3 protein. The top ten clones hold 9.5% to 13% of a sample with more than 900,000 distinct CDR3 sequences, almost 30% of them seen once. The sample also formed part of further work on T cells of mothers and their children.

Sequences were obtained from blood. These receptors were obtained from a woman in her thirties or forties in good health.

This clonotype was found a few times. This chain joins TRBV20-1 and TRBJ2-3; 8 bases line up with TRBD2. This CDR3 is 15 amino acids long. V shed 0 bases, J shed 1 base, and the junction held 3 bases outside the gene matches. Germline V gene data show CDR1 as DFQATT and CDR2 as SNEGSKA (reference sequence). The CDR3 nucleotides are TGCAGTGCTAGAGATTCACTAGCGGGCACAGATACGCAGTATTTT. Translating it yields CSARDSLAGTDTQYF.

In its sample, this clonotype was seen many times. The chain has TRBV7-2 and TRBJ2-7; D is possibly TRBD1 (6 bases). The V gene's germline CDR1 is SGHTA and CDR2 FQGNSA. Deletions cut 5 bases from V and 3 bases from J, with 20 bases between. The CDR3 runs 16 residues. The DNA for the CDR3 is TGTGCCAGCAGCCTCCGTAGGAGGACAGAGCACTACGAGCAGTACTTC. The encoded protein is CASSLRRRTEHYEQYF.

This rearrangement joins TRBV7-3 to TRBJ2-3; D might be TRBD1 or TRBD2, each matching 5 bases. Germline lookup yields CDR1 SGHTA and CDR2 FQGTGA. The CDR3 contains 16 residues. Trimming stripped 9 bases from V and 2 bases from J, with 21 bases between. The CDR3 reads CASQTTTRDHTDTQYF. In nucleotides, the CDR3 is TGTGCCAGTCAAACCACCACCCGGGACCACACAGATACGCAGTATTTT.

The chain carries TRBV2 and TRBJ2-3; tentatively, D is TRBD1 (6 bases). The CDR3 is made up of 13 amino acids. Germline CDR1 is SNHLY and CDR2 is FYNNEI. Trimming took 8 bases from V and 3 from J, leaving 12 bases between them. In DNA form, the CDR3 reads TGTGCCAGCCTTTTCGACAGGACAGATACGCAGTATTTT. Its protein is CASLFDRTDTQYF. Together with reference TRBV2 and TRBJ2-3, the CDR3 gives the full variable domain: EPEVTQTPSHQVTQMGQEVILRCVPISNHLYFYWYRQILGQKVEFLVSFYNNEISEKSEIFDDQFSVERPDGSNFTLKIRSTKLEDSAMYFCASLFDRTDTQYFGPGTRLTVL.

The chain joins TRBV28 to TRBJ1-5; D is unresolved. Germline V gene data show CDR1 as MDHEN and CDR2 as SYDVKM. V gave up 2 bases and J gave up 1 base, with 15 bases separating them. CDR3 length: 17 residues. DNA for the CDR3: TGTGCCAGCAGTTTAATAATCGCTAGCGAGAGCAATCAGCCCCAGCATTTT. Translated: CASSLIIASESNQPQHF.

The chain recombines TRBV28 with TRBJ2-5, with D possibly being TRBD1 (6 bases). Between the trimmed V and J ends, which lost 11 bases and 5 bases, there was a span of 27 bases. Germline V gene lookup returns CDR1 MDHEN and CDR2 SYDVKM. CDR3 length: 16 residues. The CDR3 region has the DNA TGTGCCTCTCGTGGGGAGAGGGGGTTGTCGATGGAGACCCAGTACTTC. It encodes CASRGERGLSMETQYF.

The sample holds many counts of this clonotype. The V and J genes are TRBV12-3 or TRBV12-4 and TRBJ2-3, with D possibly being TRBD2 (5 bases). The CDR3 runs 12 residues. V gave up 6 bases and J gave up 6 bases, with 10 bases separating them. The CDR3 sequence: CASSLRADTQYF. The CDR3 coding sequence is TGTGCCAGCAGCTTGAGGGCTGATACGCAGTATTTT.

This clonotype was counted only a few times. This chain links TRBV7-2 with TRBJ2-7; 9 bases match TRBD2. This CDR3 comprises 17 residues. Per the germline V gene, CDR1 is SGHTA and CDR2 is FQGNSA. J was trimmed by 4 bases and V by 2 bases; bases with no gene match: 12. CDR3: CASSLRASAGGFYEQYF. For the CDR3, the DNA is TGTGCCAGCAGCTTAAGGGCGTCAGCGGGGGGTTTTTACGAGCAGTACTTC. Variable domain in full (rest from reference TRBV7-2 and TRBJ2-7): GAGVSQSPSNKVTEKGKDVELRCDPISGHTALYWYRQSLGQGLEFLIYFQGNSAPDKSGLPSDRFSAERTGGSVSTLTIQRTQQEDSAVYLCASSLRASAGGFYEQYFGPGTRLTVT.

This clonotype was picked up a small number of times. The chain combines TRBV7-3 with TRBJ2-1; 11 bases fit TRBD2. The CDR3 extends over 16 amino acids. With 4 bases clipped from V and 4 bases from J, the junction kept 6 bases outside the gene matches. The germline gives CDR1 SGHTA, CDR2 FQGTGA. The CDR3 sequence: CASSSLAGGRYNEQFF. CDR3 sequence (DNA): TGTGCCAGCAGCTCCTTAGCGGGGGGGCGATACAATGAGCAGTTCTTC.

This clonotype was counted a single time. The genes are TRBV20-1 and TRBJ1-2; TRBD1 aligns across 8 bases. Unmatched junction bases numbered 5, after V lost 5 bases and J lost 0 bases. Germline lookup yields CDR1 DFQATT and CDR2 SNEGSKA (reference sequence). The CDR3 spans 14 residues. The CDR3 DNA sequence: TGCAGTGCTCCAACAGGGGGAGCTAACTATGGCTACACCTTC. Translated: CSAPTGGANYGYTF.

The genes are TRBV28 and TRBJ1-1; D is ambiguous. The length of the CDR3 is 13 residues. CDR1 MDHEN and CDR2 SYDVKM come from the germline V gene. V was cut by 6 bases and J by 5 bases, with 13 bases left in between. The CDR3 nucleotides read TGTGCCAGCAGCTTTGCCTCGGGAACTGAAGCTTTCTTT. Translation gives CASSFASGTEAFF.

The chain recombines TRBV5-1 with TRBJ1-4; 9 positions agree with TRBD1. V gave up 5 bases and J gave up 8 bases; unmatched junction bases: 7. The CDR3 loop spans 14 amino acids. From germline, CDR1 is SGHRS and CDR2 YFSETQ. CDR3 bases: TGCGCCAGCAGATCCGGGACAGGGCTCGAAAAACTGTTTTTT. Protein sequence: CASRSGTGLEKLFF.

About this clonotype: A read error may produce the germline difference seen at one junction end. The V gene is TRBV7-3, the J gene TRBJ2-1; a weak D match, TRBD2 (5 bases). The germline V gene has CDR1 SGHTA and CDR2 FQGTGA. The CDR3 extends over 16 amino acids. CDR3 sequence: CASSLMPEETYNGQFF. As DNA, the CDR3 is TGTGCCAGCAGCTTAATGCCGGAGGAAACCTACAATGGGCAGTTCTTC. The full variable domain, in which reference TRBV7-3 and TRBJ2-1 provide the parts outside the CDR3, is GAGVSQTPSNKVTEKGKYVELRCDPISGHTALYWYRQSLGQGPEFLIYFQGTGAADDSGLPNDRFFAVRPEGSVSTLKIQRTERGDSAVYLCASSLMPEETYNGQFFGPGTRLTVL.

The chain employs TRBV20-1 and TRBJ1-5, with D perhaps TRBD1 (5 bases). Germline-derived CDR1 and CDR2 are DFQATT and SNEGSKA (reference sequence). The CDR3 sequence is 15 residues long. With 1 base removed from V and 0 bases from J, the gap between germline ends came to 10 bases. CDR3 amino acids: CSARGPGDSNQPQHF. The CDR3 bases are TGCAGTGCTAGAGGCCCGGGGGATAGCAATCAGCCCCAGCATTTT.

The rearrangement joins TRBV4-2 to TRBJ2-4; D may be TRBD1 or TRBD2 (6 bases each). The DNA end is a closer match to TRBJ2-5, so the J assignment may be wrong. The CDR3 is 17 residues long. Germline V lookup: CDR1 LGHNA, CDR2 YNFKEQ. This CDR3 is CASSQEATGAFQETQYF. The CDR3 DNA reads TGTGCCAGCAGCCAAGAAGCGACGGGGGCTTTTCAAGAGACCCAGTACTTC.

This chain joins TRBV3-1 and TRBJ2-5; no reliable D call. The CDR3 totals 12 residues. Per the germline V gene, CDR1 is LGHDT and CDR2 is YNNKEL (reference sequence). V lost 0 bases and J lost 4, with 3 bases in between. In DNA form, the CDR3 reads TGTGCCAGCAGCCAAGAGTCAGAGACCCAGTACTTC. This encodes CASSQESETQYF.

Here the CDR3 DNA reads TGTGCCAGCAGCATAGACACCGGTAGGAATCAGCCCCAGCATTTT. Its translation is CASSIDTGRNQPQHF. The rearrangement uses TRBV2 and TRBJ1-5; unclear D gene. Deletions cut 6 bases from V and 4 bases from J, with 16 bases between. CDR3 length: 15 amino acids. Germline CDR1 reads SNHLY; CDR2 reads FYNNEI.

Details on this clonotype: This may come from a read error, since a much larger clone is one base off. The chain couples TRBV7-2 to TRBJ2-7, with TRBD1 identical over 8 bases. J gave up 0 bases and V 5 bases, and 6 bases lay outside the gene matches. CDR1 is SGHTA, CDR2 FQGNSA, per germline. The CDR3 runs to 15 residues. CDR3 sequence reads: CASSGTGQSSYEQYF. CDR3 DNA sequence: TGTGCCAGCAGCGGGACAGGTCAAAGCTCCTACGAGCAGTACTTC. Looking up the rest from reference TRBV7-2 and TRBJ2-7 gives the full variable domain: GAGVSQSPSNKVTEKGKDVELRCDPISGHTALYWYRQSLGQGLEFLIYFQGNSAPDKSGLPSDRFSAERTGGSVSTLTIQRTQQEDSAVYLCASSGTGQSSYEQYFGPGTRLTVT.

The sample holds many counts of this clonotype. The chain joins TRBV12-3 or TRBV12-4 to TRBJ2-7; 12 nucleotides match TRBD2. The trim removed 4 bases at V and 5 bases at J, leaving 9 bases unmatched. There are 16 residues in the CDR3. CDR3 sequence reads: CASSSSLAGGPHEQYF. DNA for the CDR3: TGTGCCAGCAGTTCTTCCCTAGCGGGGGGGCCGCACGAGCAGTACTTC.

This clonotype was seen repeatedly, ten times or more. V usage is TRBV15 and J usage is TRBJ2-7; D is possibly TRBD1 or TRBD2 (5 bases each). Between the trimmed V and J ends, which lost 0 bases and 4 bases, there was a span of 13 bases. CDR3 length: 15 amino acids. Germline-derived CDR1 and CDR2 are LNHNV and YYDKDF (reference sequence). The CDR3 loop reads CATSRDARGLYEQYF. CDR3 coding DNA: TGTGCCACCAGCAGAGATGCGAGGGGATTATACGAGCAGTACTTC.

Only a few counts were recorded for this clonotype. This chain links TRBV7-9 with TRBJ2-7; 11 positions match TRBD1. CDR3 length: 17 residues. Germline values: CDR1 SEHNR, CDR2 FQNEAQ (reference sequence). The junction had 18 bases not matched to a gene; V was cut back by 7 bases and J by 7 bases. CDR3 protein: CASTGGPGTGGNLEQYF. DNA for the CDR3: TGTGCCAGCACCGGCGGACCCGGGACAGGGGGAAATTTGGAGCAGTACTTC.

Note on this clonotype: A much larger clone is a single base away; this may be a read error. The CDR3 protein is CASSDRQGTKQFF. CDR3 in DNA: TGTGCCAGCAGTGATAGACAGGGAACCAAGCAGTTCTTC. This sequence joins TRBV6-5 and TRBJ2-1, with TRBD1 matching over 7 bases. The CDR3 has 13 amino acids. Germline V lookup: CDR1 MNHEY, CDR2 SVGAGI. V lost 5 bases and J lost 11; bases outside the gene matches: 9.

This rearrangement joins TRBV9 to TRBJ2-4; D is unresolved. Trimming cost V 3 bases and J 1 base, with 8 bases left between them. The CDR3 spans 14 residues. CDR1 is SGDLS, CDR2 YYNGEE, per germline. CDR3 DNA: TGTGCCAGCAGCGGAGGAGACGCCAAAAACATTCAGTACTTC. Encoded protein: CASSGGDAKNIQYF.

With regard to this clonotype: A much larger clone differs from this one at a single base, so this may be a read error. This CDR3 reads CASSRWSGGGGPRTSNEQYF. Here the CDR3 DNA reads TGTGCCAGCAGTCGTTGGTCAGGGGGTGGGGGGCCCAGAACTTCCAACGAGCAGTACTTC. The chain employs TRBV2 and TRBJ2-7, with D maybe TRBD1 (7 bases). V was shortened by 5 bases and J by 5 bases, with 34 bases between the two germline ends. CDR1 and CDR2 (germline): SNHLY, FYNNEI. This CDR3 spans 20 amino acids.

This clonotype was detected a few times. V gene TRBV15 combines with J gene TRBJ2-1; 9 bases are a match to TRBD1. Trimming at V came to 3 bases and at J to 1 base, leaving 4 bases not matched to a gene. CDR3 length equals 16 residues. The germline V gene has CDR1 LNHNV and CDR2 YYDKDF (reference sequence). The CDR3 loop reads CATSSSGQGSYNEQFF. For the CDR3, the DNA is TGTGCCACCAGCAGCTCGGGACAGGGTTCCTACAATGAGCAGTTCTTC.

On this clonotype: This may come from a read error, since a much larger clone is one base off. This chain joins TRBV4-1 and TRBJ2-5; D gene ambiguous. Germline V gene data show CDR1 as MGHRA and CDR2 as YSYEKL. There are 15 residues in the CDR3. The CDR3: CASSQEFPDQETQCF. CDR3 in DNA: TGCGCCAGCAGCCAAGAGTTCCCGGACCAAGAGACCCAGTGCTTC.

This clonotype was detected a few times. V gene TRBV6-5 combines with J gene TRBJ2-3, with 11 bases matching TRBD1. Trimming took 6 bases from V and 4 from J; bases not matched to a gene: 3. This CDR3 has 14 residues. Looked up from germline, CDR1 is MNHEY and CDR2 is SVGAGI. For the CDR3, the DNA is TGTGCCAGCAGGGACAGGGGGCGCGCAGATACGCAGTATTTT. Translation: CASRDRGRADTQYF.

This clonotype occurred a few times. The chain couples TRBV28 to TRBJ1-2; D uncertain. Per the germline V gene, CDR1 is MDHEN and CDR2 is SYDVKM. V was shortened by 4 bases and J by 4 bases, with 10 bases between the two germline ends. The CDR3 is 13 residues long. This CDR3 reads CASSSSRLYGYTF. The CDR3 bases are TGTGCCAGCAGTTCATCTCGGCTCTATGGCTACACCTTC.

This chain's CDR3 is CASSLGGLARETQYF. CDR3 DNA: TGTGCCAGCAGCTTGGGAGGACTAGCTAGAGAGACCCAGTACTTC. The V call is TRBV7-8, the J call TRBJ2-5; 8 bases match TRBD2. The CDR3 has 15 residues. With 3 bases clipped from V and 4 bases from J, the junction kept 7 bases outside the gene matches. Germline V gene sequence: CDR1 SGHVS, CDR2 FQNEAQ.

CDR3 region: CASGLDEQYF. In DNA form, the CDR3 reads TGTGCCAGCGGACTAGACGAGCAGTACTTC. The chain joins TRBV2 to TRBJ2-4; 7 bases align to TRBD2. The end of the DNA is better explained by TRBJ2-7, so the J call may be wrong. Germline V gene sequence: CDR1 SNHLY, CDR2 FYNNEI. The CDR3 runs to 10 residues.

In its sample, this clonotype was seen many times. The chain is built from TRBV6-9 and TRBJ2-6; 10 nucleotides line up with TRBD1. The germline V gene has CDR1 MNHGY and CDR2 SVAAGI. This CDR3 contains 21 residues. V shed 1 base and J 3 bases; nucleotides not matched to a gene: 15. Here the CDR3 DNA reads TGTGCCAGCAGTTATTTGTTCAGGCGGACAGGGGGAAGCGGTGGGGCCAACGTCCTGACTTTC. The encoded protein is CASSYLFRRTGGSGGANVLTF.

This clonotype has a handful of counts. CDR3 loop: CASSQEPGIPQETQYF. For the CDR3, the DNA is TGCGCCAGCAGCCAAGAGCCCGGGATACCTCAAGAGACCCAGTACTTC. This chain links TRBV4-1 with TRBJ2-5; D is perhaps TRBD2 (5 bases). The CDR3 spans 16 residues. CDR1 MGHRA and CDR2 YSYEKL come from the germline V gene. The V end lost 0 bases, the J end lost 2 bases, and 13 bases lay between the germline ends.